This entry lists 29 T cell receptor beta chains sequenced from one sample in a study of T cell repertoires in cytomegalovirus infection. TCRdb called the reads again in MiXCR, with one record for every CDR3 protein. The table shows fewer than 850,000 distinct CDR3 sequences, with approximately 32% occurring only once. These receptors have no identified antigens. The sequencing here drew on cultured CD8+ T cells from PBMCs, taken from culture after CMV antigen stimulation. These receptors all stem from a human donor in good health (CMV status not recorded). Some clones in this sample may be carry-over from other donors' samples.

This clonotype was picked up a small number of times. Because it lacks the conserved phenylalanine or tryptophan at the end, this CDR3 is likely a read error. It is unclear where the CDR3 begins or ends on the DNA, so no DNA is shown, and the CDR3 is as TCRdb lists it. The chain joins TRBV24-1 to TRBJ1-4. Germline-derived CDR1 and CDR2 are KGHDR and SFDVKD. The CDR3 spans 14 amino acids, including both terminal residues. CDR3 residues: CATSDFHRAGPSLS.

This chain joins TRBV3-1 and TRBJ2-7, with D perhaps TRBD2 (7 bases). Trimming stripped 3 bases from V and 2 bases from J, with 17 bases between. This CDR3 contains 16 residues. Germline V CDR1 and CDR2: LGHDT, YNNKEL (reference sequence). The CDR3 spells CASSQGRGARPYEQYF. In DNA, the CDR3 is TGTGCCAGCAGCCAGGGACGGGGGGCGAGACCCTACGAGCAGTACTTC.

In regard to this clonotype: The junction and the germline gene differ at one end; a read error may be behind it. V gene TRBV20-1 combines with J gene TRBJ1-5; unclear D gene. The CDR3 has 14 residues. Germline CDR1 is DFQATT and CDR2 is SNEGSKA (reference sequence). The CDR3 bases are TGCCGTGCTAGAGATTCGGAGAGCAATCAGCCCCAGCATTTT. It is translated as CRARDSESNQPQHF.

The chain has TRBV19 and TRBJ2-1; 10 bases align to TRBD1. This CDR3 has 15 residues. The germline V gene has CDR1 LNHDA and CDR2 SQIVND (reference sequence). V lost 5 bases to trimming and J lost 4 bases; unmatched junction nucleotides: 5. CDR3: CASSSQDRGYNEQFF. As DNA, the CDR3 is TGTGCCAGTAGTTCCCAGGACAGGGGGTACAATGAGCAGTTCTTC.

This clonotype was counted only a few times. The CDR3 DNA is TGTGCCAGCAGCCTTGCGTCTTGGGGGGACGCAACTAATGAAAAACTGTTTTTT. Protein: CASSLASWGDATNEKLFF. The chain recombines TRBV6-1 with TRBJ1-4; D might be TRBD1 (5 bases). The CDR3 covers 18 residues. Trimming removed 6 bases at V and 0 bases at J, with 20 bases between. Germline V gene lookup returns CDR1 MNHNS and CDR2 SASEGT.

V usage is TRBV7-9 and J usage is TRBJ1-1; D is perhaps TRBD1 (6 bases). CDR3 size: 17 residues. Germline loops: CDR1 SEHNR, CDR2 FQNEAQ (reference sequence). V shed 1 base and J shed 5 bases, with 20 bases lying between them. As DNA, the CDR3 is TGTGCCAGCAGCTTAGTCTGGAGCAGGGTGAGGGGGACTGAAGCTTTCTTT. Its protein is CASSLVWSRVRGTEAFF.

Written as DNA, the CDR3 is TGTGCCAGCATAGGCCGGACCGGGGAGCTGTTTTTT. Protein: CASIGRTGELFF. This chain joins TRBV14 and TRBJ2-2; D not resolved. This CDR3 region has 12 residues. V gave up 7 bases and J gave up 5 bases, with 8 bases separating them. In germline, CDR1 is SGHDN, CDR2 FVKESK.

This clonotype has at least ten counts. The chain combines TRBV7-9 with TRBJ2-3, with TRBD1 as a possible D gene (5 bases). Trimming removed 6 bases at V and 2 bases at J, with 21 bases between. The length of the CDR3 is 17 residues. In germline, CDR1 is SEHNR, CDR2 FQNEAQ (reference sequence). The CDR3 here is CASRPNRQSFSTDTQYF. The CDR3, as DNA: TGTGCCAGCAGGCCCAATAGACAGTCCTTCTCCACAGATACGCAGTATTTT.

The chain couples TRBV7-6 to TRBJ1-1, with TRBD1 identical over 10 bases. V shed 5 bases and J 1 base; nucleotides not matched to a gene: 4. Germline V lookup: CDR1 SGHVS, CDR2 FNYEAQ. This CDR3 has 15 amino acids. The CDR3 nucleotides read TGTGCCAGCAGCGACAGGGGGCCGGGGAACACTGAAGCTTTCTTT. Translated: CASSDRGPGNTEAFF.

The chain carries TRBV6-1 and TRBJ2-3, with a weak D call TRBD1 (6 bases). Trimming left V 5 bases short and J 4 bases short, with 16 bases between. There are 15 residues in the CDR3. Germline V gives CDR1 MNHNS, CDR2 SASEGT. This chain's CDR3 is CASSFGTSQADTQYF. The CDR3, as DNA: TGTGCCAGCAGTTTCGGGACAAGTCAAGCAGATACGCAGTATTTT.

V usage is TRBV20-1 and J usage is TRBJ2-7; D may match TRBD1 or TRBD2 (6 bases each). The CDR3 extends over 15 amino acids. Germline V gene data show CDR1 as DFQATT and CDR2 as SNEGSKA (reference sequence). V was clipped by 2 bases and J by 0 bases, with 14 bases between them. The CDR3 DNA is TGCAGTGCTAGACCCAGGCGGGACAACTCCTACGAGCAGTACTTC. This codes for CSARPRRDNSYEQYF.

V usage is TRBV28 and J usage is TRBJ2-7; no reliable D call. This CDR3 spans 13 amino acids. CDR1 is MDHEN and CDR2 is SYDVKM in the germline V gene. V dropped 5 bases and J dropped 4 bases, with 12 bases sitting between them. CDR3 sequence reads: CASSHDTGYEQYV. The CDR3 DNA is TGTGCCAGCAGTCACGACACTGGGTACGAGCAGTACGTC.

The CDR3: CASSLMVNRVVDGYTF. The CDR3 bases are TGTGCCAGCAGCCTAATGGTCAACAGGGTGGTTGATGGCTACACCTTC. The chain couples TRBV7-8 to TRBJ1-2, with D possibly TRBD1 on 6 matching bases. Deletions cut 5 bases from V and 6 bases from J, with 22 bases between. The CDR3 is 16 amino acids. In germline, CDR1 is SGHVS, CDR2 FQNEAQ.

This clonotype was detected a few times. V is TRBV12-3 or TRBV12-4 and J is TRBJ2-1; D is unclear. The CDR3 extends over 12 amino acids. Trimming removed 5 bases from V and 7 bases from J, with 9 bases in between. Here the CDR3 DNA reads TGTGCCAGCAGTCCACTAACTAATGAGCAGTTCTTC. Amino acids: CASSPLTNEQFF.

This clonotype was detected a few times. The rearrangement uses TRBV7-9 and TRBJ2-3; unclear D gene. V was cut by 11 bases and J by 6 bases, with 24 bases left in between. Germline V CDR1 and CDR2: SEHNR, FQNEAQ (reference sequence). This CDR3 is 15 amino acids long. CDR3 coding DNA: TGTGCCTGGCGACCCCCTGGCAGGTCCGCGGATACGCAGTATTTT. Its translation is CAWRPPGRSADTQYF.

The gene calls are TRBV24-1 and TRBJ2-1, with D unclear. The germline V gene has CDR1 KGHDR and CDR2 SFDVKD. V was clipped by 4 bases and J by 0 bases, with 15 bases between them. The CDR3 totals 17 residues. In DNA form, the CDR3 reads TGTGCCACCAGTGACCCCACTTTGGGGTCCTCCTACAATGAGCAGTTCTTC. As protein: CATSDPTLGSSYNEQFF.

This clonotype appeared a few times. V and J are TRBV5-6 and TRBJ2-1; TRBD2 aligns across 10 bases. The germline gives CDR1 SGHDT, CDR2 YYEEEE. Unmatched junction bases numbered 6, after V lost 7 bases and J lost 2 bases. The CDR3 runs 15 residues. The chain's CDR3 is CASGIAGGPYNEQFF. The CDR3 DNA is TGTGCCAGCGGAATAGCGGGGGGCCCCTACAATGAGCAGTTCTTC.

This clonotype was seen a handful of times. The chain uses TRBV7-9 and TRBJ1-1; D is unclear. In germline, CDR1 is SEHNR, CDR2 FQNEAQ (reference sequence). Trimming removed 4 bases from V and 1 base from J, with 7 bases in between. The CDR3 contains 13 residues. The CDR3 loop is CASSSVGNTEAFF. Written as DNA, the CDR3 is TGTGCCAGCAGCTCCGTGGGGAACACTGAAGCTTTCTTT.

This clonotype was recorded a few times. The CDR3 loop reads CASSYGLTTYEQYV. Here the CDR3 DNA reads TGTGCCAGCAGTTACGGTCTGACGACCTACGAGCAGTACGTC. This chain links TRBV6-2 or TRBV6-3 with TRBJ2-7; no definite D call. Germline CDR1 and CDR2: MNHEY and SVGEGT. This CDR3 has 14 amino acids. V lost 2 bases, J lost 2 bases, and 10 bases lay in between.

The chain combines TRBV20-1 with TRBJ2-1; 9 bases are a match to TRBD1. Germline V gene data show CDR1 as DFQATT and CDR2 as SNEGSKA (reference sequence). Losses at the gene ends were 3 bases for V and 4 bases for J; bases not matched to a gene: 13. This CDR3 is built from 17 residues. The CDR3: CSASEIIGTGNYNEQFF. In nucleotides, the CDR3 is TGCAGTGCTAGTGAGATAATTGGGACAGGGAATTACAATGAGCAGTTCTTC.

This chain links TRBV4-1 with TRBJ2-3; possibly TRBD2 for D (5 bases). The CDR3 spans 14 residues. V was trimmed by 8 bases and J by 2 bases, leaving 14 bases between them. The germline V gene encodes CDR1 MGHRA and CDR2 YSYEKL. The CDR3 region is CASGGVGVTDTQYF. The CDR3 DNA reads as TGCGCCAGCGGAGGCGTGGGAGTCACAGATACGCAGTATTTT.

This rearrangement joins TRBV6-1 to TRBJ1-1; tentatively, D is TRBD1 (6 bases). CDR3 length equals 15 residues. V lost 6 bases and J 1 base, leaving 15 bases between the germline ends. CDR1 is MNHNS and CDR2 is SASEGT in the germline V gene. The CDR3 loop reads CASSIGGGTNTEAFF. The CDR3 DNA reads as TGTGCCAGCAGCATAGGGGGGGGTACGAACACTGAAGCTTTCTTT.

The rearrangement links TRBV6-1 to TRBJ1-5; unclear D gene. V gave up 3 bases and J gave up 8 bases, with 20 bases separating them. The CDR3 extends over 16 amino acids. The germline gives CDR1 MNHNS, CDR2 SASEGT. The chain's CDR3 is CASSEDVGRRNKPQHF. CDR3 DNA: TGTGCCAGCAGTGAGGACGTAGGAAGGAGAAATAAGCCCCAGCATTTT.

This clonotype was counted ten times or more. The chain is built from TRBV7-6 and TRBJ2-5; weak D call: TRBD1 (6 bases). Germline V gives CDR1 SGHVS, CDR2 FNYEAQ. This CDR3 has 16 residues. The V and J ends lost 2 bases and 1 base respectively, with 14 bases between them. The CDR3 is CASSLTAGVPQETQYF. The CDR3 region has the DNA TGTGCCAGCAGCTTAACGGCAGGGGTCCCCCAAGAGACCCAGTACTTC.

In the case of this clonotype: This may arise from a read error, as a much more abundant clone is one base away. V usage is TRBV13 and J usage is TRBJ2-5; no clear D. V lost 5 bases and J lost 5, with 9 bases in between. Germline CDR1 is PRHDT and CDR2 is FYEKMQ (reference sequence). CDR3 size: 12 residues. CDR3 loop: CASSKGWETQYF. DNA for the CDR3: TGTGCCAGCAGCAAAGGGTGGGAGACCCAGTACTTC.

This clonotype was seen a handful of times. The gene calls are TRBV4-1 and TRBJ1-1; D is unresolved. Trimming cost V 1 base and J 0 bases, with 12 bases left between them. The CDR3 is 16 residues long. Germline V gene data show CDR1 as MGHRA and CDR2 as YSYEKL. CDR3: CASSQGWKGLNTEAFF. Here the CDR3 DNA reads TGCGCCAGCAGCCAAGGTTGGAAGGGCCTGAACACTGAAGCTTTCTTT.

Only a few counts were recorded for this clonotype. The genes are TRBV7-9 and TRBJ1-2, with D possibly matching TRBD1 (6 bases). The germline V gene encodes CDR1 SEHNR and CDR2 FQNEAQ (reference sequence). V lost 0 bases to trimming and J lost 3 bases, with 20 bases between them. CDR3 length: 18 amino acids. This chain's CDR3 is CASSLAGEAYYRDYGYTF. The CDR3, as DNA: TGTGCCAGCAGCTTAGCAGGGGAAGCATACTACAGGGACTATGGCTACACCTTC.

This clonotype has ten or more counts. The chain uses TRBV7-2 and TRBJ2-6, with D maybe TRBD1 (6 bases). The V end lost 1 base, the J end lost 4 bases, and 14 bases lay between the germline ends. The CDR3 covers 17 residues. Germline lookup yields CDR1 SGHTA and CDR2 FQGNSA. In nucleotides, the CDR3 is TGTGCCAGCAGCTTAGACCAGGGGTGGTCGGGGGCCAACGTCCTGACTTTC. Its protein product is CASSLDQGWSGANVLTF.

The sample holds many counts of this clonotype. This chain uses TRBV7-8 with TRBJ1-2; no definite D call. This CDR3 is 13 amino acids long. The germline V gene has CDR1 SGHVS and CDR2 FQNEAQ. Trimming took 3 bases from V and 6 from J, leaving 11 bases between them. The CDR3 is CASSFVAYDGYTF. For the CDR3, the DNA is TGTGCCAGCAGCTTCGTGGCTTACGATGGCTACACCTTC.